One sample yielded the 8 T cell receptor beta chains listed below, sequenced in a study of cytomegalovirus exposure and HLA in healthy donors. Amplification used 60 Vbeta primers and 13 Jbeta primers. The assay was immunoSEQ multiplex PCR, and TCRdb's table has in-frame clones only and misses some. The sample consists of more than 150,000 clones, 75% to 85% of them appearing once. Sequencing used PBMCs. Receptors originate from a girl aged 2 to 9 in good health and CMV-seropositive.

The chain couples TRBV5-1 to TRBJ1-4; the match to TRBD1 covers 7 bases. Germline V CDR1 and CDR2: SGHRS, YFSETQ. The ends lost 0 bases at V and 8 bases at J; junction bases unmatched: 7. There are 15 residues in the CDR3. The CDR3 protein is CASSLEEGAREKLFF. In DNA form, the CDR3 reads TGCGCCAGCAGCTTGGAAGAGGGGGCTCGGGAAAAACTGTTTTTT.

V usage is TRBV7-9 and J usage is TRBJ2-5, with 7 bases fitting TRBD1. J was trimmed by 2 bases and V by 4 bases; bases with no gene match: 7. Per the germline V gene, CDR1 is SEHNR and CDR2 is FQNEAQ (reference sequence). The length of the CDR3 is 15 residues. CDR3 region: CASSSGQYIQETQYF. The CDR3 DNA sequence: TGTGCCAGCAGCTCGGGACAGTACATACAAGAGACCCAGTACTTC.

The V call is TRBV11-2, the J call TRBJ1-4, with 8 bases that match TRBD1. The CDR3 is 15 amino acids. With V trimmed by 4 bases and J by 4 bases, 5 bases remained unmatched. From germline, CDR1 is SGHAT and CDR2 FQNNGV. The CDR3 coding sequence is TGTGCCAGCAGCTCTCTGGGACAGGTTAATGAAAAACTGTTTTTT. Protein product: CASSSLGQVNEKLFF.

V and J are TRBV2 and TRBJ2-3, with 13 bases matching TRBD2. This CDR3 has 17 residues. Unmatched junction bases numbered 6, after V lost 2 bases and J lost 4 bases. In germline, CDR1 is SNHLY, CDR2 FYNNEI. In DNA, the CDR3 is TGTGCCAGCAGTGAATCCCAACTAGCGGGAGGGCCAGATACGCAGTATTTT. It translates to CASSESQLAGGPDTQYF. The entire variable domain, with the rest obtained from reference TRBV2 and TRBJ2-3, is as follows: EPEVTQTPSHQVTQMGQEVILRCVPISNHLYFYWYRQILGQKVEFLVSFYNNEISEKSEIFDDQFSVERPDGSNFTLKIRSTKLEDSAMYFCASSESQLAGGPDTQYFGPGTRLTVL.

This clone appeared a single time. The chain recombines TRBV19 with TRBJ1-2; unclear D gene. This CDR3 has 12 amino acids. Germline loops: CDR1 LNHDA, CDR2 SQIVND (reference sequence). Trimming removed 1 base from V and 5 bases from J, with 5 bases in between. This CDR3 is CASSIAAYGYTF. CDR3 sequence (DNA): TGTGCCAGTAGTATAGCTGCGTATGGCTACACCTTC.

The rearrangement links TRBV4-1 to TRBJ1-2, with no clear D. Trimming removed 0 bases at V and 8 bases at J, with 10 bases between. CDR1 is MGHRA and CDR2 is YSYEKL in the germline V gene. This CDR3 is built from 13 residues. The CDR3 spells CASSQDRVNGYTF. CDR3 DNA: TGCGCCAGCAGCCAAGATCGGGTCAACGGCTACACCTTC.

The chain couples TRBV2 to TRBJ1-5; a possible D gene is TRBD1 (6 bases). The V and J ends lost 8 bases and 5 bases respectively, with 16 bases between them. The CDR3 sequence is 14 residues long. Looked up from germline, CDR1 is SNHLY and CDR2 is FYNNEI. As DNA, the CDR3 is TGTGCCAGCTCGCCAGGACAGAAATATCAGCCCCAGCATTTT. This sequence encodes CASSPGQKYQPQHF.

V gene TRBV5-4 combines with J gene TRBJ2-1; D perhaps matches TRBD2 (5 bases). V lost 5 bases to trimming and J lost 1 base, with 13 bases between them. The CDR3 runs to 15 residues. Germline loops: CDR1 SGHNT, CDR2 YYREEE (reference sequence). DNA for the CDR3: TGTGCCAGCAGTGCGCCGAGAGGGTCCTACAATGAGCAGTTCTTC. It yields the protein CASSAPRGSYNEQFF.